The 2 T cell receptor beta chains presented below share a single source sample, sequenced in a study of CXCR3-negative and CXCR3-positive naive CD8 T cells. Findings of the study overall: TRB CDR3s of CXCR3-positive naive cells were more hydrophobic than those of CXCR3-negative naive cells.

The antigens these receptors bind are not known. Through 5' RACE with UMI labels, the TRB cDNA libraries were prepared. Reprocessing the 5' RACE reads, TCRdb reports a single entry for every CDR3 protein and omits DNA. In total, the table holds some 120,000 distinct CDR3 sequences. Source material: naive CXCR3+ CD8+ T cells from blood. The subset is: CD45RO-CCR7+CD27+CD95- naive CD8+ T cells expressing CXCR3 (TNR3+). The receptors stem from a human donor in good health. Some clones in this sample may be carry-over from other donors' samples.

This chain links TRBV7-9 with TRBJ2-3; TCRdb's D call of TRBD2 is untestable without DNA. Germline CDR1 is SEHNR and CDR2 is FQNEAQ (reference sequence). CDR3 length equals 17 residues. CDR3 protein: CASSSIESSGGTDTQYF.

The V and J genes are TRBV29-1 and TRBJ1-1; checking the TCRdb D call of TRBD1 is not possible without DNA. Germline V CDR1 and CDR2: SQVTM, ANQGSEA. The length of the CDR3 is 16 residues. The chain's CDR3 is CSARAGTGFSHREAFF.